This T cell receptor (beta chain) was sequenced in a study of blood T cell repertoires in COVID-19. Study overall: Donors in the United States, Italy and Spain gave samples during acute or convalescent COVID-19. Nucleic acid was either cDNA or gDNA, and it came from T cells, B-cell-depleted T cells, or PBMCs.

A single count supports this clone. CDR3 size: 14 residues. Germline V gene lookup returns CDR1 SGHRS and CDR2 YFSETQ. The V gene end was trimmed by 4 bases and the J gene end by 2 bases; junction bases not matched to a gene: 4. Source study methods: Estimated nucleated cell counts came from reference gene primer amplification. Only in-frame clones appear in the TCRdb table, and some are missing; sequencing was by immunoSEQ multiplex PCR. V and J calls and clone size are those listed in that table; D and trimming were worked out from the DNA. The table shows about 150,000 clones, with over 75% occurring only once.

The sequenced sample consisted of peripheral blood. This clonotype was sampled from a human donor in a cohort sampled during active COVID-19. The chain has TRBV5-1 and TRBJ2-5, with TRBD1 identical over 8 bases. The DNA of the CDR3 is TGCGCCAGCAGCGCCCGGACAGGGCAAGAGACCCAGTACTTC. Translating gives CASSARTGQETQYF.